A selection of T cell receptor beta chains follows, all from one sample in a study of T cells in Graves' hyperthyroidism and ophthalmopathy. Via MiXCR, TCRdb re-called the multiplex PCR reads, giving one row per CDR3 protein. In the table there are some 200,000 distinct CDR3 sequences, about 15% of which are singletons. The sequenced material came from blood. The receptors were gathered from a man in his fifties or sixties with Graves' hyperthyroidism. Each CDR3 is given with its conserved first and last residue. D genes are given only for firm matches. Only some rows state a clone size, as once, few, many or a class for expanded clones.

abundance	v_gene	d_gene	len	j_gene	CDR3aa	CDR3nt
many	TRBV7-2	-	12	TRBJ2-1	CASSLARVSQFF	TGTGCCAGCAGCTTAGCGAGAGTCTCCCAGTTCTTC
few	TRBV6-1	-	13	TRBJ2-7	CASSLGVAYEQYF	TGTGCCAGCAGCCTAGGGGTAGCCTACGAGCAGTACTTC
many	TRBV20-1	TRBD1	13	TRBJ2-7	CSARTGVLYEQYF	TGCAGTGCTAGGACAGGGGTACTCTACGAGCAGTACTTC
many	TRBV5-1	-	17	TRBJ2-3	CASSLGPVVGGTDTQYF	TGCGCCAGCAGCTTGGGTCCAGTCGTGGGAGGCACAGATACGCAGTATTTT
-	TRBV20-1	TRBD2	13	TRBJ2-5	CSAETSRQETQYF	TGCAGTGCCGAGACTAGCCGCCAAGAGACCCAGTACTTC
-	TRBV4-1	TRBD2	19	TRBJ2-4	CASSQVSTTSGRAKNIQYF	TGCGCCAGCAGCCAAGTGAGCACAACTAGCGGGAGAGCCAAAAACATTCAGTACTTC
-	TRBV28	-	15	TRBJ2-7	CASSSPKTAYYEQYF	TGTGCCAGCAGTTCTCCGAAAACGGCCTACTACGAGCAGTACTTC
many	TRBV9	TRBD2	14	TRBJ2-3	CASTPTSGMDTQYF	TGTGCCAGCACCCCGACTAGCGGGATGGATACGCAGTATTTT
many	TRBV7-8	TRBD1	14	TRBJ2-5	CASSKQGPGETQYF	TGTGCCAGCAGCAAACAGGGGCCCGGGGAGACCCAGTACTTC
-	TRBV5-4	TRBD1	15	TRBJ1-2	CASTVIGQGAYGYTF	TGTGCCAGCACCGTTATCGGGCAGGGGGCTTATGGCTACACCTTC
-	TRBV5-4	TRBD1	14	TRBJ2-7	CASSSPGQGNEQYF	TGTGCCAGCAGCTCCCCGGGACAGGGGAATGAGCAGTACTTC
-	TRBV7-2	TRBD1	13	TRBJ1-1	CASSLRQGAEAFF	TGTGCCAGCAGCCTTCGACAGGGCGCTGAAGCTTTCTTT
-	TRBV12-3/TRBV12-4	-	14	TRBJ2-1	CASTPPGAYNEQFF	TGTGCCAGCACCCCCCCGGGGGCCTACAATGAGCAGTTCTTC
many	TRBV3-2	-	15	TRBJ1-1	CASSYKMVGNTEAFF	TGTGCCAGCAGTTACAAAATGGTCGGAAACACTGAAGCTTTCTTT
many	TRBV28	-	11	TRBJ2-7	CASSSPYEQYF	TGTGCCAGCAGCTCGCCCTACGAGCAGTACTTC
-	TRBV7-2	TRBD1	15	TRBJ1-3	CASSFTGGAGNTIYF	TGTGCCAGCAGCTTTACAGGGGGAGCTGGAAACACCATATATTTT
many	TRBV13	-	13	TRBJ2-7	CASVKRGTYEQYF	TGTGCCAGCGTGAAGAGGGGAACCTACGAGCAGTACTTC
-	TRBV4-1	-	11	TRBJ2-2	CASSHIGELFF	TGCGCCAGCAGCCATATCGGGGAGCTGTTTTTT
-	TRBV7-9	-	14	TRBJ2-7	CASSLVGTQEEQYF	TGTGCCAGCAGCTTAGTAGGGACCCAGGAGGAGCAGTACTTC
-	TRBV28	-	14	TRBJ1-5	CASTSTGRNQPQHF	TGTGCCAGCACCTCAACGGGACGGAATCAGCCCCAGCATTTT
many	TRBV7-2	-	13	TRBJ2-1	CASSLGLDNEQFF	TGTGCCAGCAGCTTAGGACTGGACAATGAGCAGTTCTTC
-	TRBV2	-	14	TRBJ2-2	CASSEDRGLGELFF	TGTGCCAGCAGTGAAGATCGAGGGTTGGGGGAGCTGTTTTTT
-	TRBV5-5	TRBD2	15	TRBJ2-7	CASSTAGGLSYEQYF	TGTGCCAGCAGCACAGCGGGAGGGCTCTCCTACGAGCAGTACTTC
-	TRBV29-1	-	15	TRBJ2-1	CSVETDSTAYNEQFF	TGCAGCGTTGAAACAGACTCTACGGCCTACAATGAGCAGTTCTTC
few	TRBV13	-	15	TRBJ1-1	CASSDRQTMNTEAFF	TGTGCCAGCAGCGACCGACAGACAATGAACACTGAAGCTTTCTTT
few	TRBV6-2/TRBV6-3	TRBD2	16	TRBJ2-5	CASSALAGGFQETQYF	TGTGCCAGCAGTGCACTAGCGGGAGGGTTCCAAGAGACCCAGTACTTC
few	TRBV7-9	-	13	TRBJ1-1	CASYDSGSTEAFF	TGTGCCAGCTACGACTCCGGGAGCACTGAAGCTTTCTTT
many	TRBV5-1	-	16	TRBJ2-3	CASSLGGTHGADTQYF	TGCGCCAGCAGCTTGGGGGGCACACATGGGGCAGATACGCAGTATTTT
many	TRBV7-9	TRBD2	15	TRBJ2-1	CASSFGLANYNEQFF	TGTGCCAGCAGCTTCGGACTAGCGAATTACAATGAGCAGTTCTTC
few	TRBV7-2	TRBD1	15	TRBJ1-2	CASSQDRGPNYGYTF	TGTGCCAGCAGCCAGGACAGGGGGCCGAACTATGGCTACACCTTC
many	TRBV10-3	-	14	TRBJ1-2	CAISEIGSYYGYTF	TGTGCCATCAGTGAGATAGGGTCCTACTATGGCTACACCTTC
few	TRBV30	TRBD2	15	TRBJ2-1	CAWTGGRDSYNEQFF	TGTGCCTGGACAGGCGGGAGGGACTCCTACAATGAGCAGTTCTTC
-	TRBV12-3/TRBV12-4	-	12	TRBJ1-5	CASSFLVQPQHF	TGTGCCAGCAGTTTTTTGGTCCAGCCCCAGCATTTT
-	TRBV13	-	14	TRBJ2-4	CASSSWGAKNIQYF	TGTGCCAGCAGCTCCTGGGGGGCCAAAAACATTCAGTACTTC
few	TRBV10-1	TRBD1	15	TRBJ2-2	CATSKGQGRTGELFF	TGCGCCACCTCAAAGGGACAGGGAAGGACCGGGGAGCTGTTTTTT
-	TRBV15	-	15	TRBJ2-2	CATSHLSSYAGELFF	TGTGCCACCAGCCATTTGTCTAGCTATGCCGGGGAGCTGTTTTTT
few	TRBV5-5	-	14	TRBJ2-2	CASSSDPNTGELFF	TGTGCCAGCAGCTCGGACCCGAACACCGGGGAGCTGTTTTTT
few	TRBV5-1	TRBD2	15	TRBJ2-5	CASELNGGARETQYF	TGCGCCAGCGAACTAAACGGGGGGGCACGGGAGACCCAGTACTTC
many	TRBV18	-	13	TRBJ2-3	CASSPGQTDTQYF	TGTGCCAGCTCACCGGGCCAGACAGATACGCAGTATTTT
many	TRBV7-8	-	16	TRBJ2-7	CASSSHPGVRNYEQYF	TGTGCCAGCAGCTCCCATCCGGGTGTGAGGAACTACGAGCAGTACTTC
many	TRBV30	-	17	TRBJ2-1	CAWSVSMRVAEEDEQFF	TGTGCCTGGAGTGTCTCGATGAGGGTAGCGGAAGAGGATGAGCAGTTCTTC
many	TRBV28	-	14	TRBJ1-2	CASRVQGTNYGYTF	TGTGCCAGCAGAGTACAGGGTACTAACTATGGCTACACCTTC
-	TRBV7-2	TRBD2	16	TRBJ2-1	CASSSRLAGGGREQFF	TGTGCCAGCAGCTCCCGACTAGCGGGAGGTGGGAGGGAGCAGTTCTTC
many	TRBV5-1	-	14	TRBJ2-1	CASSLVSRPNEQFF	TGCGCCAGCAGCTTGGTATCTCGACCGAATGAGCAGTTCTTC
-	TRBV7-6	TRBD1	16	TRBJ1-4	CASSLFLDRVEEKLFF	TGTGCCAGCAGCCTATTCCTGGACAGGGTGGAGGAAAAACTGTTTTTT
many	TRBV28	-	15	TRBJ1-3	CASSHRAQAGNTIYF	TGTGCCAGCAGCCACAGGGCCCAGGCTGGAAACACCATATATTTT
few	TRBV12-3/TRBV12-4	TRBD1	14	TRBJ1-3	CASRLTGPPNTIYF	TGTGCCAGCAGACTGACAGGGCCCCCTAACACCATATATTTT
-	TRBV7-2	TRBD2	15	TRBJ2-7	CASSTPPPGGDEQYF	TGTGCCAGCAGCACCCCGCCGCCGGGGGGGGACGAGCAGTACTTC
many	TRBV3-1	-	13	TRBJ1-2	CASSQVENYGYTF	TGTGCCAGCAGCCAAGTGGAGAACTATGGCTACACCTTC
many	TRBV20-1	TRBD1	14	TRBJ1-1	CSARTGTGNTEAFF	TGCAGTGCTAGAACCGGGACAGGGAACACTGAAGCTTTCTTT
-	TRBV24-1	-	18	TRBJ2-3	CATSEGGWANPSTDTQYF	TGTGCCACCAGTGAGGGCGGGTGGGCTAATCCTAGCACAGATACGCAGTATTTT
few	TRBV30	-	13	TRBJ1-5	CAWTGHSNQPQHF	TGTGCCTGGACGGGACACAGCAATCAGCCCCAGCATTTT
many	TRBV4-1	-	15	TRBJ1-4	CASSQGLRDFEKLFF	TGCGCCAGCAGCCAAGGTCTCAGGGATTTTGAAAAACTGTTTTTT
few	TRBV19	-	14	TRBJ1-2	CASSIGRGNYGYTF	TGTGCCAGTAGTATAGGACGAGGTAACTATGGCTACACCTTC
few	TRBV5-4	-	15	TRBJ1-1	CASSLEASLVTEAFF	TGTGCCAGCAGCTTGGAGGCCTCTCTTGTAACTGAAGCTTTCTTT
-	TRBV4-2	TRBD1	16	TRBJ1-5	CASGHTSGQGDFPQHF	TGTGCCAGCGGCCACACCTCGGGACAGGGAGATTTTCCCCAGCATTTT
few	TRBV20-1	-	16	TRBJ1-4	CSARGRTDATNEKLFF	TGCAGTGCTAGAGGCAGGACCGATGCAACTAATGAAAAACTGTTTTTT
many	TRBV12-3/TRBV12-4	TRBD2	20	TRBJ2-3	CASSPTGRGNAGGGTDTQYF	TGTGCCAGCAGTCCGACCGGACGGGGGAACGCGGGGGGTGGCACAGATACGCAGTATTTT
few	TRBV28	-	12	TRBJ2-7	CASTDYSYEQYF	TGTGCCAGCACGGACTACTCCTACGAGCAGTACTTC
few	TRBV20-1	TRBD2	15	TRBJ2-1	CSAPSGLAGANEQFF	TGCAGTGCTCCCTCCGGACTAGCGGGAGCCAATGAGCAGTTCTTC